A single sample gave rise to the 23 T cell receptor beta chains below, sequenced in a study of early T cells in non-severe SARS-CoV-2 infection. TCRdb reanalysed the 5' RACE reads using MiXCR and keeps one entry per CDR3 protein. Here the sample spans approximately 79,000 distinct CDR3 sequences, 10% to 15% being singletons. The specimen sequenced was whole blood. These receptors were taken from an adult who was a healthcare worker with PCR-confirmed SARS-CoV-2 infection or an uninfected control (not recorded which).

The genes are TRBV7-9 and TRBJ2-1, with D possibly TRBD2 on 5 matching bases. The V end was cut by 1 base, the J end by 4 bases, with 14 bases between. CDR3 length equals 16 residues. The germline V gene encodes CDR1 SEHNR and CDR2 FQNEAQ (reference sequence). Written as DNA, the CDR3 is TGTGCCAGCAGCTTAGGCCGGGAACCCCTTTACAATGAGCAGTTCTTC. It is translated as CASSLGREPLYNEQFF.

In this sample, this clonotype turned up many times. V is TRBV7-9 and J is TRBJ1-1; a possible D gene is TRBD1 (6 bases). Between the trimmed V and J ends, which lost 2 bases and 11 bases, there was a span of 15 bases. Germline V lookup: CDR1 SEHNR, CDR2 FQNEAQ (reference sequence). The CDR3 is 13 amino acids. Here the CDR3 DNA reads TGTGCCAGCAGCTTAAGGACAGACACGGCGGCTTTCTTT. This translates into CASSLRTDTAAFF.

The chain carries TRBV24-1 and TRBJ2-2; D gene ambiguous. V gave up 0 bases and J gave up 0 bases, with 13 bases separating them. Germline V gives CDR1 KGHDR, CDR2 SFDVKD. The CDR3 is 18 residues long. The CDR3 sequence: CATSDLQGRRSNTGELFF. CDR3 DNA: TGTGCCACCAGTGATTTGCAAGGCAGGAGATCGAACACCGGGGAGCTGTTTTTT.

In its sample, this clonotype was seen many times. The V call is TRBV12-3 or TRBV12-4, the J call TRBJ1-2; D call uncertain. The CDR3 is 11 residues long. Trimming shortened V by 4 bases and J by 8 bases, and 8 bases separated the two germline ends. The CDR3 sequence: CASSSRRGYTF. The DNA for the CDR3 is TGTGCCAGCAGTTCCCGAAGGGGCTACACCTTC.

J is TRBJ2-1 and V is TRBV7-2; the match to TRBD1 covers 7 bases. With 5 bases clipped from V and 2 bases from J, the junction kept 9 bases outside the gene matches. The CDR3 extends over 16 amino acids. The germline gives CDR1 SGHTA, CDR2 FQGNSA. For the CDR3, the DNA is TGTGCCAGCAGCAAAGGGGGCAGGGGGACCTACAATGAGCAGTTCTTC. It specifies CASSKGGRGTYNEQFF.

The sample holds many counts of this clonotype. This sequence joins TRBV20-1 and TRBJ2-7; D remains unclear. Trimming left V 2 bases short and J 6 bases short, with 11 bases between. This CDR3 is built from 12 residues. Germline CDR1 and CDR2: DFQATT and SNEGSKA (reference sequence). Here the CDR3 reads CSARYPPSEQYF. CDR3 DNA sequence: TGCAGTGCTAGATACCCGCCGAGCGAGCAGTACTTC.

This clonotype was seen at least ten times. The gene calls are TRBV14 and TRBJ2-1; D gene ambiguous. Trimming cost V 1 base and J 8 bases, with 18 bases left between them. The CDR3 is made up of 16 amino acids. The germline CDR1 and CDR2 sequences are SGHDN and FVKESK. The CDR3 nucleotides read TGTGCCAGCAGCCAAGTTGTGGCCCCACATCGGGATGAGCAGTTCTTC. Encoded protein: CASSQVVAPHRDEQFF.

This clonotype is termed large (0.1 to 1%). The chain uses TRBV20-1 and TRBJ1-1; 8 bases line up with TRBD1. The CDR3 totals 12 residues. Germline CDR1 DFQATT, CDR2 SNEGSKA (reference sequence). Trimming removed 3 bases from V and 3 bases from J; junction bases left unmatched: 0. CDR3 bases: TGCAGTGCTAGGACAGGGGACACTGAAGCTTTCTTT. Its protein product is CSARTGDTEAFF.

This clonotype was counted only a few times. The chain uses TRBV28 and TRBJ1-6, with D tentatively TRBD1 (6 bases). Trimming stripped 6 bases from V and 8 bases from J, with 17 bases between. Germline V gene lookup returns CDR1 MDHEN and CDR2 SYDVKM. CDR3 length: 15 residues. CDR3 residues: CASRPPQGAHSPLHF. In DNA form, the CDR3 reads TGTGCCAGCAGGCCCCCACAGGGCGCTCATTCACCCCTCCACTTT.

This clonotype occurred many times. The chain links TRBV25-1 to TRBJ2-1; 7 bases agree with TRBD2. Germline V gives CDR1 MGHDK, CDR2 SYGVNS. The CDR3 sequence is 15 residues long. V was pared by 4 bases and J by 3 bases, with 6 bases of the junction left unmatched. This CDR3 is CASSVRDYDYNEQFF. The DNA for the CDR3 is TGTGCCAGCAGTGTGCGGGACTATGACTACAATGAGCAGTTCTTC.

This clonotype was observed a handful of times. V gene TRBV12-3 or TRBV12-4 combines with J gene TRBJ2-1; 10 positions match TRBD2. This CDR3 is built from 13 residues. V lost 6 bases and J lost 7; bases outside the gene matches: 3. Here the CDR3 reads CASRVAGGNEQFF. The CDR3 DNA is TGTGCCAGCAGAGTAGCGGGGGGAAATGAGCAGTTCTTC.

The table lists this clonotype with many counts. The chain is built from TRBV10-3 and TRBJ2-3, with 9 nucleotides matching TRBD2. The junction had 1 base not matched to a gene; V was cut back by 3 bases and J by 0 bases. In germline, CDR1 is ENHRY, CDR2 SYGVKD. This CDR3 comprises 15 residues. In DNA, the CDR3 is TGTGCCATCAGTGATCTAGCGGGGAGCACAGATACGCAGTATTTT. It yields the protein CAISDLAGSTDTQYF.

This clonotype was counted between two and nine times. The chain joins TRBV7-8 to TRBJ2-1; no clear D. The CDR3 is 12 residues long. The V and J ends lost 5 bases and 3 bases respectively, with 5 bases between them. Looked up from germline, CDR1 is SGHVS and CDR2 is FQNEAQ. The CDR3 region has the DNA TGTGCCAGCAGCAAATACTACAATGAGCAGTTCTTC. This sequence encodes CASSKYYNEQFF.

The chain combines TRBV9 with TRBJ1-2, with unresolved D. Between the trimmed V and J ends, which lost 0 bases and 2 bases, there was a span of 5 bases. Germline-derived CDR1 and CDR2 are SGDLS and YYNGEE. This CDR3 has 13 amino acids. CDR3 DNA sequence: TGTGCCAGCAGCGTAGCCGAAAACTATGGCTACACCTTC. Amino acid sequence: CASSVAENYGYTF.

This clonotype has at least ten counts. The chain couples TRBV7-9 to TRBJ2-2; possible D gene TRBD1, 7 bases. V was pared by 3 bases and J by 6 bases, with 17 bases between. Germline assignment: CDR1 SEHNR and CDR2 FQNEAQ (reference sequence). The length of the CDR3 is 16 residues. CDR3 in amino acids: CASSFQGGSLPGELFF. As DNA, the CDR3 is TGTGCCAGCAGCTTCCAGGGGGGCTCCCTCCCCGGGGAGCTGTTTTTT.

This clonotype appeared many times. The chain links TRBV4-3 to TRBJ2-1; possibly TRBD2 for D (6 bases). This CDR3 has 15 residues. Germline-derived CDR1 and CDR2 are LGHNA and YSLEER. V was clipped by 0 bases and J by 2 bases, with 8 bases between them. The chain's CDR3 is CASSQDGSPYNEQFF. CDR3 DNA sequence: TGCGCCAGCAGCCAAGACGGGAGCCCCTACAATGAGCAGTTCTTC.

The V gene is TRBV29-1, the J gene TRBJ2-4; D is ambiguous. The CDR3 has 13 residues. The V gene's germline CDR1 is SQVTM and CDR2 ANQGSEA. Trimming took 8 bases from V and 1 from J, leaving 12 bases between them. Written as DNA, the CDR3 is TGCAGCCCCCCGAGGTTCGCCAAAAACATTCAGTACTTC. Its translation is CSPPRFAKNIQYF.

This clonotype has just one count. The rearrangement uses TRBV9 and TRBJ1-4; D gene ambiguous. The V gene lost 4 bases and the J gene lost 8 bases, with 18 bases spanning the gap. Germline assignment: CDR1 SGDLS and CDR2 YYNGEE. The CDR3 runs to 15 residues. The CDR3 DNA is TGTGCCAGCAGCAAGGAGGGCACCACGGGGGAAAAACTGTTTTTT. It encodes CASSKEGTTGEKLFF.

This clonotype was seen repeatedly, ten times or more. The V call is TRBV7-9, the J call TRBJ2-2; D gene ambiguous. The ends were cut back, 5 bases at V and 4 bases at J, with 8 bases in the middle. The CDR3 is 13 residues long. CDR1 SEHNR and CDR2 FQNEAQ come from the germline V gene (reference sequence). The CDR3 here is CASSPVGTGELFF. The CDR3 DNA reads TGTGCCAGCAGCCCTGTCGGCACCGGGGAGCTGTTTTTT.

The J gene is TRBJ1-2, the V gene TRBV28; D gene unclear. Germline CDR1 reads MDHEN; CDR2 reads SYDVKM. The CDR3 totals 15 residues. Trimming removed 6 bases from V and 0 bases from J, with 14 bases in between. DNA of the CDR3: TGTGCCAGCAGGCACCGTGAGGTACCTAACTATGGCTACACCTTC. As protein: CASRHREVPNYGYTF.

This clonotype was recorded a few times. The chain recombines TRBV29-1 with TRBJ2-7; 9 bases are a match to TRBD2. J lost 7 bases, V lost 7 bases, and 8 bases had no gene match. The germline V gene has CDR1 SQVTM and CDR2 ANQGSEA. This CDR3 has 12 amino acids. CDR3 residues: CSGKGLAGEQYF. The CDR3 DNA is TGCAGCGGGAAGGGACTAGCTGGGGAGCAGTACTTC.

This clonotype was recorded once. The rearrangement uses TRBV20-1 and TRBJ2-5; 8 nucleotides match TRBD2. Germline values: CDR1 DFQATT, CDR2 SNEGSKA (reference sequence). The CDR3 totals 14 residues. V lost 3 bases and J lost 4; bases outside the gene matches: 7. The CDR3 DNA reads as TGCAGTGCTAGCGGGGGGGCCGGCAGAGAGACCCAGTACTTC. Its translation: CSASGGAGRETQYF.

The sample holds a few counts of this clonotype. The chain carries TRBV5-1 and TRBJ2-7, with 7 nucleotides matching TRBD2. This CDR3 spans 16 amino acids. The V gene's germline CDR1 is SGHRS and CDR2 YFSETQ. V trimming: 4 bases; J trimming: 1 base; junction bases outside the gene matches: 11. The CDR3 nucleotides read TGCGCCAGCAGCCCTCGGGCTAGCGGTGCTTCCTACGAGCAGTACTTC. Protein sequence: CASSPRASGASYEQYF.